This entry lists 6 T cell receptor beta chains sequenced from one sample in a study of T cell responses to AZD1222 COVID-19 vaccine listed by TCRdb under 2021. To prepare the library, the immunoSEQ multiplex PCR assay was applied. Imported from immuneACCESS, the table was reduced by TCRdb to in-frame sequences with V and J called. These copies leave out some clones; in studies compared against another copy, an unresolved V gene accounts for under half, and the cause of the remainder is not known. Within this sample are about 130,000 clones, with over 90% of them counted one time only. The ten largest clonotypes hold about 0.86% of the sample. This sample's time point label indicates: baseline before first vaccination. Sequenced here: peripheral blood, sampled on day 0 of AZD1222 vaccination. These receptors were collected from an adult in good health.

The chain combines TRBV5-1 with TRBJ1-4, with D perhaps TRBD1 (6 bases). V was trimmed by 3 bases and J by 6 bases, leaving 15 bases between them. Germline CDR1 reads SGHRS; CDR2 reads YFSETQ. The CDR3 is 15 residues long. This chain's CDR3 is CASSSQGGRDEKLFF. CDR3 DNA: TGCGCCAGCAGCTCACAGGGAGGGCGAGATGAAAAACTGTTTTTT.

V usage is TRBV29-1 and J usage is TRBJ1-2; D might be TRBD1 (5 bases). Germline V gene data show CDR1 as SQVTM and CDR2 as ANQGSEA. V gave up 7 bases and J gave up 8 bases, with 17 bases separating them. This CDR3 spans 12 amino acids. In DNA form, the CDR3 reads TGCAGCGGACAGACTACCACGGCGGGCTACACCTTC. Amino acid sequence: CSGQTTTAGYTF.

The CDR3 region has the DNA TGCGCCAGCAGCGCGGGATACGCGGGGGATACGCAGTATTTT. It is translated as CASSAGYAGDTQYF. The chain joins TRBV5-1 to TRBJ2-3, with a weak D call TRBD2 (6 bases). Trimming removed 4 bases from V and 6 bases from J, with 15 bases in between. The CDR3 has 14 residues. The germline CDR1 and CDR2 sequences are SGHRS and YFSETQ. Full variable domain (outside the CDR3, taken from reference TRBV5-1 and TRBJ2-3): KAGVTQTPRYLIKTRGQQVTLSCSPISGHRSVSWYQQTPGQGLQFLFEYFSETQRNKGNFPGRFSGRQFSNSRSEMNVSTLELGDSALYLCASSAGYAGDTQYFGPGTRLTVL.

This chain links TRBV5-1 with TRBJ1-1, with D possibly matching TRBD1 (5 bases). This CDR3 is 15 amino acids long. Trimming cost V 0 bases and J 4 bases, with 13 bases left between them. Germline-derived CDR1 and CDR2 are SGHRS and YFSETQ. CDR3 DNA: TGCGCCAGCAGCTTGGAAGAGGGGCCCCTCACTGAAGCTTTCTTT. This translates into CASSLEEGPLTEAFF.

The genes are TRBV10-3 and TRBJ2-1; 13 bases are shared with TRBD2. This CDR3 is 14 amino acids long. CDR1 and CDR2 from the germline V gene are ENHRY and SYGVKD. The J segment lost 9 bases and the V segment lost 4 bases, leaving 3 bases of the junction unmatched. The CDR3 is CAISATSGGTEQFF. Here the CDR3 DNA reads TGTGCCATCAGTGCGACTAGCGGGGGGACTGAGCAGTTCTTC.

V usage is TRBV27 and J usage is TRBJ2-7, with a weak D call TRBD1 (5 bases). Germline V gene lookup returns CDR1 MNHEY and CDR2 SMNVEV (reference sequence). V gave up 2 bases and J gave up 4 bases, with 12 bases separating them. There are 14 residues in the CDR3. CDR3 protein: CASSLAGHLYEQYF. In nucleotides, the CDR3 is TGTGCCAGCAGTTTAGCTGGACACCTATACGAGCAGTACTTC.